The 31 T cell receptor beta chains listed next were all sequenced from one sample in a study of T cell responses to AZD1222 COVID-19 vaccine. This table comes from immunoSEQ multiplex PCR, and its TCRdb copy is limited to in-frame clones, with some not included. The table lists about 120,000 clones, 80% to 95% of them singletons. Sequencing used peripheral blood, obtained 28 days after the second dose of the MenACWY control vaccine. Receptor source: an adult who received the MenACWY meningococcal vaccine as a control.

The V gene is TRBV7-3, the J gene TRBJ2-3; 12 bases match TRBD2. With 5 bases clipped from V and 2 bases from J, the junction kept 5 bases outside the gene matches. This CDR3 region has 16 residues. Germline loops: CDR1 SGHTA, CDR2 FQGTGA. The CDR3 DNA reads as TGTGCCAGCAGCCTTCTAGCGGGAGGGCTCACAGATACGCAGTATTTT. This sequence encodes CASSLLAGGLTDTQYF.

The chain links TRBV30 to TRBJ2-5; D gene ambiguous. Germline CDR1 and CDR2: GTSNPN and SVGIG (reference sequence). V lost 1 base and J lost 1, with 13 bases in between. The CDR3 extends over 15 amino acids. The CDR3 DNA reads as TGTGCCTGGAGTGAGCTGGGCGGAACCCAAGAGACCCAGTACTTC. This sequence encodes CAWSELGGTQETQYF.

The chain recombines TRBV28 with TRBJ1-2; 8 bases are shared with TRBD1. CDR1 is MDHEN, CDR2 SYDVKM, per germline. The CDR3 covers 14 residues. V was clipped by 2 bases and J by 8 bases; unmatched bases: 7. CDR3 DNA sequence: TGTGCCAGCAGTTTAATCCAGGGGGCTTGGGGCTACACCTTC. Translating it yields CASSLIQGAWGYTF.

V is TRBV6-2 or TRBV6-3 and J is TRBJ1-1, with no clear D. This CDR3 is built from 12 residues. V was pared by 6 bases and J by 4 bases, with 9 bases between. The germline V gene encodes CDR1 MNHEY and CDR2 SVGEGT. The CDR3 spells CASSRGGTEAFF. The CDR3 DNA reads TGTGCCAGCAGCCGGGGTGGCACTGAAGCTTTCTTT.

The rearrangement links TRBV9 to TRBJ1-2; 7 nucleotides agree with TRBD1. The CDR3 is made up of 14 amino acids. The V and J ends lost 3 bases and 3 bases, in that order; junction bases with no gene match: 5. CDR1 is SGDLS, CDR2 YYNGEE, per germline. In DNA form, the CDR3 reads TGTGCCAGCAGCGCCTTAACAGGGGACTATGGCTACACCTTC. Protein sequence: CASSALTGDYGYTF.

The chain uses TRBV6-2 or TRBV6-3 and TRBJ2-1; 10 nucleotides match TRBD1. This CDR3 is 16 amino acids long. CDR1 MNHEY and CDR2 SVGEGT come from the germline V gene. The trim removed 2 bases at V and 4 bases at J, leaving 5 bases unmatched. The CDR3 DNA sequence: TGTGCCAGCAGTTACGTCCGGGACAGGGGTTACAATGAGCAGTTCTTC. Translated: CASSYVRDRGYNEQFF.

This chain links TRBV6-5 with TRBJ2-7; a weak D match, TRBD1 (5 bases). V gave up 0 bases and J gave up 6 bases, with 9 bases separating them. The CDR3 is 13 residues long. Germline CDR1 and CDR2: MNHEY and SVGAGI. CDR3 DNA: TGTGCCAGCAGTTACTCCCAGGGATTCGAGCAGTACGTC. Translation: CASSYSQGFEQYV.

The V gene is TRBV19, the J gene TRBJ2-7, with TRBD1 matching over 9 bases. With V trimmed by 6 bases and J by 6 bases, 3 bases remained unmatched. The CDR3 consists of 12 residues. Germline CDR1 and CDR2: LNHDA and SQIVND (reference sequence). The CDR3 region is CASRTGGSEQYF. CDR3 sequence (DNA): TGTGCCAGTAGGACAGGGGGAAGCGAGCAGTACTTC.

This chain connects TRBV19 to TRBJ1-2; D is uncertain. With 2 bases removed from V and 3 bases from J, the gap between germline ends came to 16 bases. The CDR3 spans 16 residues. CDR1 is LNHDA, CDR2 SQIVND, per germline (reference sequence). The chain's CDR3 is CASSIRAGLWDYGYTF. CDR3 DNA sequence: TGTGCCAGTAGTATAAGGGCCGGACTCTGGGACTATGGCTACACCTTC.

This clone has only one observation. The chain joins TRBV5-4 to TRBJ1-3; D is unclear. This CDR3 region has 15 residues. Trimming took off 0 bases at V and 0 bases at J, with 7 bases between the two ends. CDR1 and CDR2 from the germline V gene are SGHNT and YYREEE (reference sequence). DNA for the CDR3: TGTGCCAGCAGCTTGGACGGCTACTCTGGAAACACCATATATTTT. This codes for CASSLDGYSGNTIYF.

The genes are TRBV18 and TRBJ1-1, with 7 bases identical to TRBD1. CDR3 length: 12 residues. After removal of 6 bases from V and 11 bases from J, the junction contained 9 bases not matched to a gene. In germline, CDR1 is KGHSH, CDR2 LQKENI. In DNA form, the CDR3 reads TGTGCCAGCTCTCAAGGGGAGGGGGCGGCTTTCTTT. It codes for CASSQGEGAAFF.

The chain recombines TRBV18 with TRBJ1-3; D remains unclear. The CDR3 spans 17 residues. Germline V gene sequence: CDR1 KGHSH, CDR2 LQKENI. Trimming removed 6 bases at V and 0 bases at J, with 18 bases between. Written as DNA, the CDR3 is TGTGCCAGCTCTCTTTCCTTGGGGAGTCTCTCTGGAAACACCATATATTTT. Translating gives CASSLSLGSLSGNTIYF.

This clone was observed once. The chain recombines TRBV27 with TRBJ2-1; the D gene is possibly TRBD1 (6 bases). CDR3 length equals 16 residues. V lost 3 bases and J lost 4, with 16 bases in between. Germline lookup yields CDR1 MNHEY and CDR2 SMNVEV (reference sequence). The CDR3 loop reads CASSLAGQLLYNEQFF. Written as DNA, the CDR3 is TGTGCCAGCAGTTTGGCAGGACAGCTCCTATACAATGAGCAGTTCTTC.

The chain uses TRBV7-2 and TRBJ1-1; 10 bases align to TRBD1. The ends lost 5 bases at V and 6 bases at J; junction bases unmatched: 3. Germline V CDR1 and CDR2: SGHTA, FQGNSA. This CDR3 contains 13 residues. The CDR3 loop reads CASSRQGAAEAFF. CDR3 nucleotides: TGTGCCAGCAGCCGACAGGGGGCCGCTGAAGCTTTCTTT.

This chain connects TRBV7-9 to TRBJ2-3; D gene ambiguous. The CDR3 is 14 amino acids. In germline, CDR1 is SEHNR, CDR2 FQNEAQ (reference sequence). The V gene lost 5 bases and the J gene lost 8 bases, with 17 bases spanning the gap. CDR3 DNA sequence: TGTGCCAGCAGCAACCCCGGTGGGCCGGGTACGCAGTATTTT. This encodes CASSNPGGPGTQYF.

The chain's CDR3 is CASRQGLNTEAFF. CDR3 DNA: TGTGCCAGCCGTCAGGGGCTGAACACTGAAGCTTTCTTT. V gene TRBV6-5 combines with J gene TRBJ1-1; perhaps TRBD1 as D (6 bases). Looked up from germline, CDR1 is MNHEY and CDR2 is SVGAGI. V lost 8 bases and J 0 bases, leaving 10 bases between the germline ends. CDR3 length equals 13 residues.

The V and J genes are TRBV27 and TRBJ1-1; D might be TRBD1 (6 bases). The CDR3 contains 13 residues. Trimming left V 6 bases short and J 3 bases short, with 11 bases between. In germline, CDR1 is MNHEY, CDR2 SMNVEV (reference sequence). CDR3 protein: CASSIDRHTEAFF. In DNA form, the CDR3 reads TGTGCCAGCAGCATCGACAGGCACACTGAAGCTTTCTTT.

This sequence joins TRBV2 and TRBJ2-3; TRBD2 is a possible D gene (6 bases). The germline V gene encodes CDR1 SNHLY and CDR2 FYNNEI. The length of the CDR3 is 13 residues. V lost 7 bases to trimming and J lost 10 bases, with 18 bases between them. The CDR3 DNA reads as TGTGCCAGCATTTACAGGACACCGGGAGCGCAGTATTTT. Protein sequence: CASIYRTPGAQYF.

The chain employs TRBV5-1 and TRBJ2-1; TRBD2 matches 8 bases. The CDR3 loop spans 15 amino acids. Losses at the gene ends were 2 bases for V and 4 bases for J; bases not matched to a gene: 5. Per germline, CDR1 SGHRS and CDR2 YFSETQ. The DNA for the CDR3 is TGCGCCAGCAGCTTAGCGGGAGAGGATTACAATGAGCAGTTCTTC. Encoded protein: CASSLAGEDYNEQFF.

The chain has TRBV27 and TRBJ2-7; D is uncertain. The CDR3 totals 12 residues. V was trimmed by 2 bases and J by 10 bases, leaving 12 bases between them. Germline V gene lookup returns CDR1 MNHEY and CDR2 SMNVEV (reference sequence). The CDR3 DNA is TGTGCCAGCAGTTTAAGGGATGGGTTACAGTACTTC. Translated: CASSLRDGLQYF.

This chain connects TRBV5-1 to TRBJ2-5, with D possibly TRBD1 on 5 matching bases. CDR3 length equals 14 residues. The V end was cut by 0 bases, the J end by 5 bases, with 11 bases between. Germline CDR1 and CDR2: SGHRS and YFSETQ. Written as DNA, the CDR3 is TGCGCCAGCAGCTTGGCAGTCCCAGGGGAGACCCAGTACTTC. Translating it yields CASSLAVPGETQYF.

The V gene is TRBV6-1, the J gene TRBJ1-2; D is ambiguous. The V end was cut by 1 base, the J end by 5 bases, with 17 bases between. Germline V gene sequence: CDR1 MNHNS, CDR2 SASEGT. The CDR3 is 16 residues long. The DNA for the CDR3 is TGTGCCAGCAGTGAAGAGTTTGGCAGTTGGAATTATGGCTACACCTTC. It specifies CASSEEFGSWNYGYTF.

In the case of this clone: The same CDR3 is also encoded by other DNA sequences in this sample. The genes are TRBV28 and TRBJ2-2; D is unclear. The V end was cut by 0 bases, the J end by 7 bases, with 6 bases between. The CDR3 sequence is 13 residues long. From germline, CDR1 is MDHEN and CDR2 SYDVKM. CDR3 in DNA: TGTGCCAGCAGTTTATGGGGAAACGGGGAGCTGTTTTTT. Translated, it gives CASSLWGNGELFF.

This rearrangement joins TRBV19 to TRBJ2-3; a possible D gene is TRBD2 (5 bases). The CDR3 extends over 19 amino acids. Between the trimmed V and J ends, which lost 2 bases and 1 base, there was a span of 22 bases. Germline loops: CDR1 LNHDA, CDR2 SQIVND (reference sequence). CDR3 amino acids: CASSILRAGKATGTDTQYF. The CDR3 region has the DNA TGTGCCAGTAGTATATTGAGGGCGGGTAAGGCCACTGGCACAGATACGCAGTATTTT.

The chain has TRBV11-2 and TRBJ2-5, with 13 bases aligning to TRBD2. The CDR3 length is 16 residues. CDR1 is SGHAT, CDR2 FQNNGV, per germline. The V segment lost 5 bases and the J segment 2 bases; nucleotides outside the gene matches: 5. This chain's CDR3 is CASSKRLAGGQETQYF. The CDR3 DNA sequence: TGTGCCAGCAGCAAAAGACTAGCGGGGGGACAAGAGACCCAGTACTTC.

The rearrangement joins TRBV13 to TRBJ1-1; TRBD1 matches at 11 bases. Per germline, CDR1 PRHDT and CDR2 FYEKMQ (reference sequence). The CDR3 is 16 residues long. After removal of 4 bases from V and 5 bases from J, the junction contained 9 bases not matched to a gene. The CDR3 bases are TGTGCCAGCAGCTGCCACCGGGACAGGGGGGGTACTGAAGCTTTCTTT. Translating it yields CASSCHRDRGGTEAFF.

The CDR3 is CASSPTSGGADTQYF. The CDR3 DNA follows: TGTGCCAGCAGCCCGACTAGCGGGGGGGCAGATACGCAGTATTTT. The chain couples TRBV11-2 to TRBJ2-3; 14 nucleotides agree with TRBD2. Per germline, CDR1 SGHAT and CDR2 FQNNGV. Trimming cost V 5 bases and J 4 bases; bases outside gene matches: 2. This CDR3 comprises 15 residues.

The chain's CDR3 is CASSDDSYEQYF. The CDR3 nucleotides read TGTGCCAGCAGTGACGACTCCTACGAGCAGTACTTC. The chain links TRBV27 to TRBJ2-7, with D unresolved. Germline lookup yields CDR1 MNHEY and CDR2 SMNVEV (reference sequence). The CDR3 length is 12 residues. Trimming stripped 5 bases from V and 0 bases from J, with 5 bases between.

The chain employs TRBV30 and TRBJ2-7, with D hard to call. Trimming pared 5 bases from V and 3 bases from J, leaving 5 bases between. Looked up from germline, CDR1 is GTSNPN and CDR2 is SVGIG (reference sequence). The CDR3 sequence is 10 residues long. The CDR3 nucleotides are TGTGCCTGGGGCAACTACGAGCAGTACTTC. This gives the protein CAWGNYEQYF.

This clone was observed a single time. The chain carries TRBV28 and TRBJ2-7; 9 bases match TRBD1. V lost 3 bases and J lost 3; bases outside the gene matches: 0. The germline CDR1 and CDR2 sequences are MDHEN and SYDVKM. The CDR3 contains 13 residues. CDR3 in DNA: TGTGCCAGCAGTTTGACAGGGGGCTACGAGCAGTACGTC. Its translation is CASSLTGGYEQYV.

V gene TRBV7-2 combines with J gene TRBJ2-3, with TRBD2 as a possible D gene (5 bases). This CDR3 spans 14 amino acids. Between the trimmed V and J ends, which lost 1 base and 4 bases, there was a span of 9 bases. The germline V gene has CDR1 SGHTA and CDR2 FQGNSA. The CDR3 DNA sequence: TGTGCCAGCAGCTTAGGCCTAGCCCCAGATACGCAGTATTTT. As protein: CASSLGLAPDTQYF. Full variable domain (rest looked up from reference TRBV7-2 and TRBJ2-3): GAGVSQSPSNKVTEKGKDVELRCDPISGHTALYWYRQSLGQGLEFLIYFQGNSAPDKSGLPSDRFSAERTGGSVSTLTIQRTQQEDSAVYLCASSLGLAPDTQYFGPGTRLTVL.